This record covers a single TCR beta chain. The target antigen is unknown. The junction shows a germline mismatch at one end, possibly a read error. Germline V lookup: CDR1 MNHEY, CDR2 SVGAGI. The CDR3 runs 14 residues. The template was RNA from unsorted bulk tissue. Chemotherapy-naive patients with new lung cancer underwent thoracic surgery in China, August–late 2014. This record comes from a study of tumor and adjacent non-tumor tissue in lung cancer. Findings of the study overall: Normal lung showed higher cumulative top 100 clone frequency than tumor. Significantly higher TCR diversity was found in tumor than normal lung. Patients with more diverse tumor TCRs had worse survival.

Three rounds of nested PCR, following a modified ARM-PCR protocol, produced the TCRbeta library. MiXCR, applied by TCRdb to the multiplex PCR reads, yields one record per CDR3 protein. Among around 79,000 distinct CDR3 sequences listed, around 77% were seen once. The rearrangement uses TRBV6-5 and TRBJ2-1; D is perhaps TRBD2 (5 bases). The clonotype originates from a woman aged 40 to 55 with non-small cell lung cancer. What was sequenced was lung tumor tissue. The CDR3 sequence: CASSYGQEADEQFF. The CDR3 DNA reads as TGTGCCAGTAGTTACGGGCAGGAGGCCGATGAGCAGTTCTTC.